The 28 T cell receptor beta chains in this list originate from one sample, sequenced in a study of T cells after yellow fever vaccination. One entry per CDR3 protein, called by TCRdb with MiXCR from the 5' RACE reads. Among about 150,000 distinct CDR3 sequences listed, under 8% were seen once. Sequences were derived from CD4+ T cells sorted from PBMCs, sampled 10 days after the yellow fever booster vaccination. Receptor source: a man younger than 40 who received the YFV17D yellow fever vaccine.

This clonotype was seen ten or more times. This chain connects TRBV28 to TRBJ2-6; D is undetermined. The V gene lost 1 base and the J gene lost 0 bases, with 7 bases spanning the gap. Germline CDR1 is MDHEN and CDR2 is SYDVKM. The length of the CDR3 is 16 residues. In DNA, the CDR3 is TGTGCCAGCAGTTTATTAGGGAACTCTGGGGCCAACGTCCTGACTTTC. It specifies CASSLLGNSGANVLTF. The full variable domain, completed using reference TRBV28 and TRBJ2-6, is DVKVTQSSRYLVKRTGEKVFLECVQDMDHENMFWYRQDPGLGLRLIYFSYDVKMKEKGDIPEGYSVSREKKERFSLILESASTNQTSMYLCASSLLGNSGANVLTFGAGSRLTVL.

This chain uses TRBV5-1 with TRBJ1-5, with D perhaps matching TRBD1 (5 bases). Trimming shortened V by 7 bases and J by 2 bases, and 16 bases separated the two germline ends. Germline CDR1 and CDR2: SGHRS and YFSETQ. The CDR3 covers 15 residues. For the CDR3, the DNA is TGCGCCAGCGCGATTGGGGGGACTCGCAATCAGCCCCAGCATTTT. Its translation: CASAIGGTRNQPQHF.

The rearrangement joins TRBV19 to TRBJ2-5; D not resolved. There are 11 residues in the CDR3. Germline values: CDR1 LNHDA, CDR2 SQIVND (reference sequence). Trimming stripped 3 bases from V and 5 bases from J, with 4 bases between. Written as DNA, the CDR3 is TGTGCCAGTAGTATGAGGGAGACCCAGTACTTC. It specifies CASSMRETQYF.

This clonotype was detected ten times or more. V gene TRBV12-3 or TRBV12-4 combines with J gene TRBJ2-2; D may be TRBD2 (5 bases). The CDR3 sequence is 15 residues long. V lost 6 bases and J 5 bases, leaving 16 bases between the germline ends. In DNA, the CDR3 is TGTGCCAGCAGCCGGGGAGTTAGAGAGACCGGGGAGCTGTTTTTT. This encodes CASSRGVRETGELFF.

With respect to this clonotype: Possible read error: a much larger clone is one base away. V usage is TRBV5-6 and J usage is TRBJ2-3; no definite D call. The length of the CDR3 is 15 residues. From germline, CDR1 is SGHDT and CDR2 YYEEEE. As DNA, the CDR3 is TGTGCCAGCAGCCGGCGGCGGACCTTCACAGATAGGCAGTATTTT. This sequence encodes CASSRRRTFTDRQYF. Using reference TRBV5-6 and TRBJ2-3 for the parts outside the CDR3, the full variable domain is DAGVTQSPTHLIKTRGQQVTLRCSPKSGHDTVSWYQQALGQGPQFIFQYYEEEERQRGNFPDRFSGHQFPNYSSELNVNALLLGDSALYLCASSRRRTFTDRQYFGPGTRLTVL.

This clonotype was picked up many times. The rearrangement links TRBV28 to TRBJ2-4, with TRBD1 matching 7 bases. Germline V CDR1 and CDR2: MDHEN, SYDVKM. V shed 6 bases, J shed 7 bases, and the junction held 9 bases outside the gene matches. This CDR3 comprises 14 residues. CDR3 in DNA: TGTGCCAGCAGCTCACAGGGGATCGAGAACATTCAGTACTTC. Its translation: CASSSQGIENIQYF.

This clonotype was detected ten times or more. The chain couples TRBV29-1 to TRBJ1-5; perhaps TRBD1 as D (5 bases). V gave up 5 bases and J gave up 1 base, with 12 bases separating them. Germline V gene lookup returns CDR1 SQVTM and CDR2 ANQGSEA. CDR3 size: 14 residues. The DNA for the CDR3 is TGCAGCGTTCAGGAGGGGACCAGCAATCAGCCCCAGCATTTT. It is translated as CSVQEGTSNQPQHF.

This clonotype was counted ten times or more. The chain carries TRBV29-1 and TRBJ2-7; 13 bases are shared with TRBD2. CDR1 is SQVTM and CDR2 is ANQGSEA in the germline V gene. CDR3 size: 15 residues. After removal of 2 bases from V and 1 base from J, the junction contained 2 bases not matched to a gene. The DNA for the CDR3 is TGCAGCGTTGAAACTAGCGGGAGGGGGTCCTACGAGCAGTACTTC. Translating gives CSVETSGRGSYEQYF.

This clonotype was observed many times. V and J are TRBV2 and TRBJ1-5; D is unresolved. The CDR3 is made up of 12 amino acids. Germline V gives CDR1 SNHLY, CDR2 FYNNEI. The germline V and J ends were trimmed by 4 bases and 6 bases, with 7 bases remaining between them. The DNA of the CDR3 is TGTGCCAGCAGTGGGGAGGCTCAGCCCCAGCATTTT. Translated, it gives CASSGEAQPQHF.

As regards this clonotype: Just one base apart from a much larger clone, this may be a read error. The rearrangement joins TRBV7-9 to TRBJ2-1, with D uncertain. The CDR3 contains 15 residues. Germline V CDR1 and CDR2: SEHNR, FQNEAQ (reference sequence). The CDR3 DNA reads as TGTGCCAACAGCCCAACGGGTGCCCCCTACAATGAGCAGTTCTTC. Translating it yields CANSPTGAPYNEQFF.

This clonotype was seen only a few times. The chain joins TRBV4-3 to TRBJ2-7; D might be TRBD1 (6 bases). The germline CDR1 and CDR2 sequences are LGHNA and YSLEER. The length of the CDR3 is 17 residues. V lost 2 bases and J 0 bases, leaving 17 bases between the germline ends. CDR3 coding DNA: TGCGCCAGCAGCCAATCTCACGGACAGAGCAGCTCCTACGAGCAGTACTTC. This encodes CASSQSHGQSSSYEQYF.

This clonotype was detected many times. The CDR3 DNA is TGTGCCAGCAGCTTGTCCGGCGACACAGATACGCAGTATTTT. Translating gives CASSLSGDTDTQYF. The chain has TRBV5-5 and TRBJ2-3; D is unresolved. Germline loops: CDR1 SGHKS, CDR2 YYEKEE (reference sequence). V lost 1 base and J 2 bases, leaving 8 bases between the germline ends. CDR3 size: 14 residues. The full variable domain, with the rest looked up from reference TRBV5-5 and TRBJ2-3, is DAGVTQSPTHLIKTRGQQVTLRCSPISGHKSVSWYQQVLGQGPQFIFQYYEKEERGRGNFPDRFSARQFPNYSSELNVNALLLGDSALYLCASSLSGDTDTQYFGPGTRLTVL.

This clonotype was counted a few times. The J gene is TRBJ1-3, the V gene TRBV13, with D unresolved. The CDR3 runs to 13 residues. Germline CDR1 is PRHDT and CDR2 is FYEKMQ (reference sequence). Deletions cut 5 bases from V and 4 bases from J, with 9 bases between. The CDR3 DNA reads TGTGCCAGCAGCCTCGAGGCAGGAAACACCATATATTTT. Its translation is CASSLEAGNTIYF.

The chain uses TRBV19 and TRBJ2-7; either TRBD1 or TRBD2 may fit D (6 bases each). The CDR3 spans 15 residues. The germline V gene has CDR1 LNHDA and CDR2 SQIVND (reference sequence). V lost 4 bases to trimming and J lost 5 bases, with 18 bases between them. CDR3 bases: TGTGCCAGTAGTAAAGACAGGACATGGGGGGACGAGCAGTACTTC. Its translation is CASSKDRTWGDEQYF.

Turning to this clonotype: Since a much larger clone is just one base distant, this may be a read error. The rearrangement uses TRBV6-2 or TRBV6-3 and TRBJ2-1; D is possibly TRBD1 or TRBD2 (5 bases each). CDR3 size: 16 residues. CDR1 and CDR2 (germline): MNHEY, SVGEGT. Trimming shortened V by 2 bases and J by 6 bases, and 17 bases separated the two germline ends. For the CDR3, the DNA is TGTGCCAGCAGTTACCGAGGGCCTCAGGGTTTCAATGAGCAGTTCTTC. Translated, it gives CASSYRGPQGFNEQFF.

V usage is TRBV12-3 or TRBV12-4 and J usage is TRBJ2-1; TRBD2 agrees at 11 bases. The CDR3 contains 16 residues. The junction had 7 bases not matched to a gene; V was cut back by 5 bases and J by 4 bases. CDR3 in amino acids: CASSALASGRYNEQFF. CDR3 nucleotides: TGTGCCAGCAGTGCCCTGGCTAGCGGGAGGTACAATGAGCAGTTCTTC.

Many counts were recorded for this clonotype. V is TRBV7-8 and J is TRBJ2-1; TRBD1 matches at 7 bases. Germline V lookup: CDR1 SGHVS, CDR2 FQNEAQ. Germline trimming cut 2 bases from V and 5 bases from J; bases unmatched to any gene: 9. The CDR3 runs 16 residues. Here the CDR3 reads CASSLSRTGRHNEQFF. In DNA form, the CDR3 reads TGTGCCAGCAGCTTATCACGGACAGGTAGACACAATGAGCAGTTCTTC.

This clonotype was seen only a few times. This chain uses TRBV7-9 with TRBJ1-1; tentatively, D is TRBD1 (5 bases). The CDR3 extends over 13 amino acids. Per germline, CDR1 SEHNR and CDR2 FQNEAQ (reference sequence). The V and J ends lost 2 bases and 10 bases respectively, with 14 bases between them. The DNA of the CDR3 is TGTGCCAGCAGCTTAAAGGGAGGACAACGAGCTTTCTTT. This gives the protein CASSLKGGQRAFF.

This clonotype was counted only a few times. The rearrangement uses TRBV5-1 and TRBJ2-2; D remains unclear. There are 15 residues in the CDR3. Germline V gene lookup returns CDR1 SGHRS and CDR2 YFSETQ. The V and J ends lost 5 bases and 2 bases respectively, with 13 bases between them. The DNA of the CDR3 is TGCGCCAGCAGGCTCAGGAGCAGTAACACCGGGGAGCTGTTTTTT. Translating it yields CASRLRSSNTGELFF.

This clonotype has at least ten counts. V and J are TRBV5-8 and TRBJ1-1; TRBD1 aligns across 8 bases. The CDR3 extends over 15 amino acids. The trim removed 4 bases at V and 9 bases at J, leaving 14 bases unmatched. Per germline, CDR1 SGHTS and CDR2 YDEGEE. In DNA form, the CDR3 reads TGTGCCAGCAGCCGTCCCGAAGACAGGGGCGAAAAAGCTTTCTTT. Protein product: CASSRPEDRGEKAFF. Variable domain in full (rest from reference TRBV5-8 and TRBJ1-1): EAGVTQSPTHLIKTRGQQATLRCSPISGHTSVYWYQQALGLGLQFLLWYDEGEERNRGNFPPRFSGRQFPNYSSELNVNALELEDSALYLCASSRPEDRGEKAFFGQGTRLTVV.

This clonotype has at least ten counts. The gene calls are TRBV20-1 and TRBJ1-4; perhaps TRBD1 as D (6 bases). Germline CDR1 and CDR2: DFQATT and SNEGSKA (reference sequence). V was trimmed by 4 bases and J by 5 bases, leaving 11 bases between them. This CDR3 comprises 13 residues. The chain's CDR3 is CSATRDTNEKLFF. The CDR3, as DNA: TGCAGTGCTACAAGGGACACCAATGAAAAACTGTTTTTT.

This clonotype appeared a few times. The CDR3 nucleotides read TGTGCCAGCAGCTTAGCGCAACCCTACGGCCTGGCTTTCTTT. Protein product: CASSLAQPYGLAFF. The V gene is TRBV7-2, the J gene TRBJ1-1, with D uncertain. The V gene lost 0 bases and the J gene lost 11 bases, with 16 bases spanning the gap. The germline gives CDR1 SGHTA, CDR2 FQGNSA. The CDR3 covers 14 residues.

This clonotype was counted at least ten times. The CDR3 loop reads CASSHLGSGRGADTQYF. Here the CDR3 DNA reads TGTGCCAGCAGCCACCTGGGGAGCGGGAGAGGGGCAGATACGCAGTATTTT. V gene TRBV11-2 combines with J gene TRBJ2-3; 8 bases agree with TRBD2. V shed 5 bases and J 4 bases; nucleotides not matched to a gene: 14. The CDR3 contains 17 residues. From germline, CDR1 is SGHAT and CDR2 FQNNGV.

This clonotype has at least ten counts. The rearrangement joins TRBV7-9 to TRBJ1-6, with TRBD1 identical over 9 bases. The trim removed 5 bases at V and 8 bases at J, leaving 10 bases unmatched. The germline gives CDR1 SEHNR, CDR2 FQNEAQ (reference sequence). This CDR3 is 16 amino acids long. The CDR3 DNA is TGTGCCAGCAGCATTCCCGGGACAGGGACCGATTCACCCCTCCACTTT. Its translation: CASSIPGTGTDSPLHF.

The sample holds many counts of this clonotype. The chain links TRBV27 to TRBJ2-1; 8 nucleotides line up with TRBD2. This CDR3 is 15 amino acids long. Germline CDR1 reads MNHEY; CDR2 reads SMNVEV (reference sequence). V was pared by 3 bases and J by 6 bases, with 7 bases of the junction left unmatched. This CDR3 reads CASSFGLARVNEQFF. In nucleotides, the CDR3 is TGTGCCAGCAGTTTCGGACTAGCTCGGGTCAATGAGCAGTTCTTC.

This clonotype occurred many times. The rearrangement links TRBV6-5 to TRBJ2-7, with TRBD1 identical over 9 bases. This CDR3 comprises 15 residues. The V segment lost 1 base and the J segment 3 bases; nucleotides outside the gene matches: 4. Germline V CDR1 and CDR2: MNHEY, SVGAGI. The CDR3 nucleotides are TGTGCCAGCAGTTACTACAGGGGGCCGAGCTACGAGCAGTACTTC. It specifies CASSYYRGPSYEQYF.

This clonotype showed up many times. The CDR3 is CSARDPLAYEQFF. CDR3 DNA sequence: TGCAGTGCTAGAGACCCTCTGGCGTATGAGCAGTTCTTC. The chain employs TRBV20-1 and TRBJ2-1; D is undetermined. The CDR3 sequence is 13 residues long. V gave up 0 bases and J gave up 8 bases, with 11 bases separating them. Germline V gene data show CDR1 as DFQATT and CDR2 as SNEGSKA (reference sequence).

To note about this clonotype: One junction end disagrees with the germline gene, perhaps due to a read error. The chain recombines TRBV4-2 with TRBJ2-3; 10 bases are a match to TRBD2. This CDR3 is 19 amino acids long. Germline CDR1 reads LGHNA; CDR2 reads YNFKEQ. In nucleotides, the CDR3 is TGTGCCAGGAGCCCGGGGCTAGCGGGAGATGCTCTTAGCACAGATACGCAGTATTTT. Its translation is CARSPGLAGDALSTDTQYF.